This is a list of T cell receptor beta chains from one sample in a study of shared clonotypes between healthy human individuals. Method: immunoSEQ multiplex PCR; TCRdb's copy keeps in-frame clones and lacks some. The data hold about 2.1 million clones, with about 92% observed a single time. Sequencing input: naive CD8+ T cells from PBMCs. The receptors here all came from a man younger than 30 in good health. Some clones in this sample may be carry-over from other donors' samples. The CDR3 runs from the conserved cysteine through the conserved F or W. The order of the fields is J gene, V gene, clone size, CDR3 length, D gene, CDR3 protein, CDR3 DNA. The D gene is left open where the match is weak. Clone size, where shown, is once, few, many, or a class for clones that have expanded.

j_call: TRBJ2-1; v_call: TRBV4-3; clone_size: .; cdr3_length: 16; d_call: .; cdr3_aa: CASSQDHSFPYNEQFF; cdr3_nt: TGCGCCAGCAGCCAGGACCATAGCTTCCCCTACAATGAGCAGTTCTTC
j_call: TRBJ1-3; v_call: TRBV5-4; clone_size: .; cdr3_length: 15; d_call: TRBD1; cdr3_aa: CASSVDRASGNTIYF; cdr3_nt: TGTGCCAGCAGCGTGGACAGGGCCTCTGGAAACACCATATATTTT
j_call: TRBJ2-1; v_call: TRBV11-2; clone_size: .; cdr3_length: 11; d_call: .; cdr3_aa: CASSLAGEQFF; cdr3_nt: TGTGCCAGCAGCTTAGCGGGTGAGCAGTTCTTC
j_call: TRBJ1-2; v_call: TRBV30; clone_size: few; cdr3_length: 11; d_call: .; cdr3_aa: CAWSGGGGYTF; cdr3_nt: TGTGCCTGGAGTGGTGGAGGGGGCTACACCTTC
j_call: TRBJ1-1; v_call: TRBV9; clone_size: few; cdr3_length: 14; d_call: .; cdr3_aa: CASSVEGGWTEAFF; cdr3_nt: TGTGCCAGCAGCGTAGAGGGGGGTTGGACTGAAGCTTTCTTT
j_call: TRBJ2-2; v_call: TRBV7-6; clone_size: .; cdr3_length: 13; d_call: .; cdr3_aa: CASKDGNTGELFF; cdr3_nt: TGTGCCAGCAAGGACGGGAACACCGGGGAGCTGTTTTTT
j_call: TRBJ1-1; v_call: TRBV5-1; clone_size: few; cdr3_length: 11; d_call: .; cdr3_aa: CASWIGTEAFF; cdr3_nt: TGCGCCAGCTGGATCGGTACTGAAGCTTTCTTT
j_call: TRBJ1-1; v_call: TRBV27; clone_size: .; cdr3_length: 15; d_call: TRBD1; cdr3_aa: CASRPGTGGWTEAFF; cdr3_nt: TGTGCCAGCAGACCGGGGACAGGGGGTTGGACTGAAGCTTTCTTT
j_call: TRBJ2-7; v_call: TRBV11-2; clone_size: once; cdr3_length: 15; d_call: .; cdr3_aa: CASSLSGPAGPEQYF; cdr3_nt: TGTGCCAGCAGCTTAAGCGGGCCTGCGGGGCCCGAGCAGTACTTC
j_call: TRBJ2-1; v_call: TRBV11-2; clone_size: .; cdr3_length: 18; d_call: TRBD2; cdr3_aa: CASREAAVRSGSRNEQFF; cdr3_nt: TGTGCCAGCAGGGAAGCGGCGGTTCGTAGCGGGAGTCGGAATGAGCAGTTCTTC
j_call: TRBJ2-3; v_call: TRBV28; clone_size: .; cdr3_length: 16; d_call: .; cdr3_aa: CASSLPPIGSTDTQYF; cdr3_nt: TGTGCCAGCAGTTTACCCCCGATCGGGAGCACAGATACGCAGTATTTT
j_call: TRBJ2-7; v_call: TRBV15; clone_size: few; cdr3_length: 14; d_call: TRBD1; cdr3_aa: CATSSRDRDHEQYF; cdr3_nt: TGTGCCACCAGCAGCCGGGACAGGGATCACGAGCAGTACTTC
j_call: TRBJ2-4; v_call: TRBV10-3; clone_size: .; cdr3_length: 15; d_call: .; cdr3_aa: CAISESSLAKNIQYF; cdr3_nt: TGTGCCATCAGTGAGTCCTCATTAGCCAAAAACATTCAGTACTTC
j_call: TRBJ1-4; v_call: TRBV2; clone_size: .; cdr3_length: 17; d_call: TRBD1; cdr3_aa: CASSEEVDREGWEKLFF; cdr3_nt: TGTGCCAGCAGTGAAGAAGTGGACAGGGAAGGTTGGGAAAAACTGTTTTTT
j_call: TRBJ2-7; v_call: TRBV28; clone_size: .; cdr3_length: 14; d_call: .; cdr3_aa: CASSRVGSSYEQYF; cdr3_nt: TGTGCCAGCAGTCGGGTTGGAAGCTCCTACGAGCAGTACTTC
j_call: TRBJ2-5; v_call: TRBV28; clone_size: .; cdr3_length: 14; d_call: .; cdr3_aa: CASSHSAFQETQYF; cdr3_nt: TGTGCCAGCAGTCACAGCGCCTTCCAAGAGACCCAGTACTTC
j_call: TRBJ1-5; v_call: TRBV6-1; clone_size: .; cdr3_length: 15; d_call: .; cdr3_aa: CASSLSRAYNQPQHF; cdr3_nt: TGTGCCAGCTCACTGTCCAGGGCCTACAATCAGCCCCAGCATTTT
j_call: TRBJ2-1; v_call: TRBV4-1; clone_size: .; cdr3_length: 16; d_call: TRBD2; cdr3_aa: CASSLLAERTYNEQFF; cdr3_nt: TGCGCCAGCAGTCTACTAGCGGAGCGAACCTACAATGAGCAGTTCTTC